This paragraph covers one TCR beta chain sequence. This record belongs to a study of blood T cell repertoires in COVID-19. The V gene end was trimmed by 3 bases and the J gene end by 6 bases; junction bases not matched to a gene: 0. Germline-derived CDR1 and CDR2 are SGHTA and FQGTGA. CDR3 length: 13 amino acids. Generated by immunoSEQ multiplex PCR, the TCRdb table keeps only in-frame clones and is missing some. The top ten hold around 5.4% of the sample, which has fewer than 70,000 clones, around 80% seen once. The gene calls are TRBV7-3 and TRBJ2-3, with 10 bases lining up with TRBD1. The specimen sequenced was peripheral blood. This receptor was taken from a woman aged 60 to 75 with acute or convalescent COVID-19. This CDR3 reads CASSLDRGDTQYF. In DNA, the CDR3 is TGTGCCAGCAGCTTGGACAGGGGGGATACGCAGTATTTT.